These 30 T cell receptor beta chains share one sample of origin, sequenced in a study of T cell responses to AZD1222 COVID-19 vaccine. Some clones are missing from TCRdb's copy, which holds only in-frame ones; the method was immunoSEQ multiplex PCR. Counted here are over 150,000 clones, approximately 88% occurring once; the ten biggest clones make up 4.3%. Here the sequenced sample was peripheral blood, taken 28 days after the second AZD1222 dose. The source is an adult who received the AZD1222 COVID-19 vaccine.

This clone was recorded at least ten times. This chain connects TRBV14 to TRBJ1-2; D not resolved. Trimming left V 1 base short and J 5 bases short, with 8 bases between. The CDR3 runs 13 residues. Germline V gene lookup returns CDR1 SGHDN and CDR2 FVKESK. CDR3 nucleotides: TGTGCCAGCAGCCAAGGGCTTCAGTATGGCTACACCTTC. As protein: CASSQGLQYGYTF. Based on the CDR3 plus reference TRBV14 and TRBJ1-2, the full variable domain is EAGVTQFPSHSVIEKGQTVTLRCDPISGHDNLYWYRRVMGKEIKFLLHFVKESKQDESGMPNNRFLAERTGGTYSTLKVQPAELEDSGVYFCASSQGLQYGYTFGSGTRLTVV.

Remarks on this clone: Sequence at one end of the junction differs from germline and may be a read error. The J gene is TRBJ2-7, the V gene TRBV6-5; no clear D gene. CDR3 length: 13 residues. The germline CDR1 and CDR2 sequences are MNHEY and SVGAGI. Here the CDR3 reads CACRPRSSYEQYF. The CDR3 DNA reads as TGTGCCTGCAGGCCAAGGTCCTCCTACGAGCAGTACTTC.

Note on this clone: The sample has other DNA sequences that encode this CDR3 too. The gene calls are TRBV27 and TRBJ1-1; D is uncertain. Trimming left V 4 bases short and J 5 bases short, with 5 bases between. The CDR3 is 11 residues long. Germline CDR1 and CDR2: MNHEY and SMNVEV (reference sequence). DNA for the CDR3: TGTGCCAGCAGTTGGGGTACTGAAGCTTTCTTT. It translates to CASSWGTEAFF.

This clone was recorded a few times. The chain carries TRBV6-6 and TRBJ1-6; 10 bases fit TRBD1. This CDR3 is 16 amino acids long. Germline V gene sequence: CDR1 MNHNY, CDR2 SVGAGI (reference sequence). The V segment lost 5 bases and the J segment 5 bases; nucleotides outside the gene matches: 6. The CDR3 region is CASSRQGAGHNSPLHF. The CDR3 DNA reads TGTGCCAGCAGTCGACAGGGGGCAGGGCATAATTCACCCCTCCACTTT.

The CDR3 DNA reads TGTGCCATCAGTGCGGGACAGGGAGTGGGGGGCTACACCTTC. Translating gives CAISAGQGVGGYTF. The chain joins TRBV10-3 to TRBJ1-2; TRBD1 aligns across 9 bases. Germline CDR1 ENHRY, CDR2 SYGVKD. This CDR3 has 14 amino acids. J lost 8 bases, V lost 4 bases, and 8 bases had no gene match.

J is TRBJ2-2 and V is TRBV7-8, with D tentatively TRBD1 (6 bases). Trimming left V 4 bases short and J 6 bases short, with 15 bases between. Germline values: CDR1 SGHVS, CDR2 FQNEAQ. The CDR3 spans 15 residues. The CDR3 DNA follows: TGTGCCAGCAGCTCAGGACAGCCCTTAGCCGGGGAGCTGTTTTTT. Protein sequence: CASSSGQPLAGELFF. Filled out from reference TRBV7-8 and TRBJ2-2, the complete variable domain reads GAGVSQSPRYKVAKRGQDVALRCDPISGHVSLFWYQQALGQGPEFLTYFQNEAQLDKSGLPSDRFFAERPEGSVSTLKIQRTQQEDSAVYLCASSSGQPLAGELFFGEGSRLTVL.

This chain links TRBV5-6 with TRBJ1-2, with TRBD1 matching over 8 bases. J lost 10 bases, V lost 0 bases, and 2 bases had no gene match. The CDR3 totals 12 residues. CDR1 and CDR2 (germline): SGHDT, YYEEEE. The CDR3 here is CASSLVDRDYTF. The CDR3 DNA follows: TGTGCCAGCAGCTTGGTGGACAGGGACTACACCTTC.

The chain recombines TRBV6-5 with TRBJ1-5, with a weak D call TRBD1 (5 bases). The CDR3 loop spans 12 amino acids. Germline CDR1 MNHEY, CDR2 SVGAGI. Trimming took 11 bases from V and 10 from J, leaving 18 bases between them. CDR3 in amino acids: CAGGPSFYPQHF. For the CDR3, the DNA is TGTGCCGGGGGACCGAGTTTTTACCCCCAGCATTTT.

The chain joins TRBV6-5 to TRBJ1-5, with D unresolved. Trimming took off 10 bases at V and 3 bases at J, with 16 bases between the two ends. CDR1 and CDR2 (germline): MNHEY, SVGAGI. The CDR3 has 14 residues. CDR3 residues: CAITTRADNQPQHF. The CDR3 DNA sequence: TGTGCCATCACAACCCGGGCGGACAATCAGCCCCAGCATTTT.

The V call is TRBV7-9, the J call TRBJ2-1, with 12 bases lining up with TRBD2. The CDR3 runs to 17 residues. Germline V gene sequence: CDR1 SEHNR, CDR2 FQNEAQ (reference sequence). V was clipped by 5 bases and J by 9 bases; unmatched bases: 14. This CDR3 reads CASSPTSGGLQGGEQFF. The CDR3 DNA reads as TGTGCCAGCAGCCCGACTAGCGGGGGTCTACAGGGGGGTGAGCAGTTCTTC.

The V and J genes are TRBV5-6 and TRBJ2-1; 7 bases map to TRBD2. Trimming at V came to 3 bases and at J to 9 bases, leaving 6 bases not matched to a gene. The CDR3 is 13 residues long. The germline V gene has CDR1 SGHDT and CDR2 YYEEEE. The CDR3 DNA reads TGTGCCAGCAGCTCGACTAGCTTCACTGAGCAGTTCTTC. Protein: CASSSTSFTEQFF.

The V call is TRBV19, the J call TRBJ1-5; tentatively, D is TRBD1 (5 bases). Germline V CDR1 and CDR2: LNHDA, SQIVND (reference sequence). Trimming took 3 bases from V and 13 from J, leaving 22 bases between them. This CDR3 is built from 15 residues. This chain's CDR3 is CASSMFPGDEVPQHF. In nucleotides, the CDR3 is TGTGCCAGTAGTATGTTTCCCGGGGACGAAGTTCCTCAGCATTTT.

The rearrangement uses TRBV6-2 or TRBV6-3 and TRBJ1-2; D gene unclear. CDR3 size: 12 residues. V lost 4 bases to trimming and J lost 4 bases, with 7 bases between them. In germline, CDR1 is MNHEY, CDR2 SVGEGT. The CDR3: CASSSHSYGYTF. The CDR3 coding sequence is TGTGCCAGCAGTTCCCACAGCTATGGCTACACCTTC.

The V and J genes are TRBV5-5 and TRBJ1-2; D gene unclear. The CDR3 consists of 13 residues. CDR1 is SGHKS, CDR2 YYEKEE, per germline (reference sequence). V lost 4 bases and J 3 bases, leaving 10 bases between the germline ends. The CDR3 DNA is TGTGCCAGCAGCCTCGGCACGGACTATGGCTACACCTTC. Its protein is CASSLGTDYGYTF.

This chain connects TRBV5-1 to TRBJ1-4, with 8 bases lining up with TRBD1. Germline CDR1 is SGHRS and CDR2 is YFSETQ. V dropped 0 bases and J dropped 8; count of bases not matched to a gene: 9. The CDR3 totals 16 residues. The CDR3 DNA is TGCGCCAGCAGCTTGGAAGGACAGGGTTTGCGGGAAAAACTGTTTTTT. It codes for CASSLEGQGLREKLFF.

The chain has TRBV19 and TRBJ1-2; tentative D call: TRBD1 (5 bases). This CDR3 spans 15 amino acids. CDR1 and CDR2 from the germline V gene are LNHDA and SQIVND (reference sequence). V dropped 2 bases and J dropped 10 bases, with 20 bases sitting between them. Written as DNA, the CDR3 is TGTGCCAGTAGTATATCCCCGGGACCGGGACGCGACTACACCTTC. It is translated as CASSISPGPGRDYTF.

This clone was observed once. The gene calls are TRBV2 and TRBJ1-4; TRBD1 matches at 7 bases. Germline CDR1 reads SNHLY; CDR2 reads FYNNEI. The CDR3 sequence is 15 residues long. After removal of 1 base from V and 7 bases from J, the junction contained 6 bases not matched to a gene. CDR3 region: CASSEGAGGSEKLFF. The CDR3 DNA sequence: TGTGCCAGCAGTGAAGGGGCAGGGGGAAGTGAAAAACTGTTTTTT.

The gene calls are TRBV5-8 and TRBJ1-6, with 9 bases fitting TRBD1. This CDR3 is 14 amino acids long. CDR1 SGHTS and CDR2 YDEGEE come from the germline V gene. V shed 4 bases, J shed 7 bases, and the junction held 3 bases outside the gene matches. CDR3 loop: CASSHDRGNSPLHF. The CDR3 nucleotides are TGTGCCAGCAGCCACGACAGGGGGAATTCACCCCTCCACTTT. The variable domain in full, completed from reference TRBV5-8 and TRBJ1-6, reads EAGVTQSPTHLIKTRGQQATLRCSPISGHTSVYWYQQALGLGLQFLLWYDEGEERNRGNFPPRFSGRQFPNYSSELNVNALELEDSALYLCASSHDRGNSPLHFGNGTRLTVT.

The chain employs TRBV7-9 and TRBJ2-2, with D perhaps TRBD2 (5 bases). Trimming took off 5 bases at V and 5 bases at J, with 9 bases between the two ends. This CDR3 comprises 13 residues. Per germline, CDR1 SEHNR and CDR2 FQNEAQ (reference sequence). The CDR3 coding sequence is TGTGCCAGCAGCCCCCCGGGAACCGGGGAGCTGTTTTTT. It encodes CASSPPGTGELFF.

V is TRBV30 and J is TRBJ1-1; weak D call: TRBD1 (5 bases). Trimming removed 0 bases from V and 1 base from J, with 12 bases in between. The CDR3 is 15 amino acids. In germline, CDR1 is GTSNPN, CDR2 SVGIG (reference sequence). The CDR3 protein is CAWSVDPGGNTEAFF. The CDR3 DNA sequence: TGTGCCTGGAGTGTTGACCCCGGGGGGAACACTGAAGCTTTCTTT. Drawing the rest from reference TRBV30 and TRBJ1-1, the complete variable domain is SQTIHQWPATLVQPVGSPLSLECTVEGTSNPNLYWYRQAAGRGLQLLFYSVGIGQISSEVPQNLSASRPQDRQFILSSKKLLLSDSGFYLCAWSVDPGGNTEAFFGQGTRLTVV.

The V call is TRBV3-1 (or the pseudogene TRBV3-2), the J call TRBJ1-2; D gene unclear. V gave up 2 bases and J gave up 6 bases, with 19 bases separating them. There are 16 residues in the CDR3. The germline V gene encodes CDR1 LGHDT and CDR2 YNNKEL (reference sequence). Written as DNA, the CDR3 is TGTGCCAGCAGCCAACGGGAGGCTGAAGGGTGGCATGGCTACACCTTC. Encoded protein: CASSQREAEGWHGYTF.

The chain recombines TRBV6-1 with TRBJ1-1, with D perhaps matching TRBD1 (5 bases). V was clipped by 0 bases and J by 4 bases, with 6 bases between them. The CDR3 consists of 13 residues. CDR1 MNHNS and CDR2 SASEGT come from the germline V gene. Written as DNA, the CDR3 is TGTGCCAGCAGTGAAGCGCAGGGCACTGAAGCTTTCTTT. Translating it yields CASSEAQGTEAFF.

To note about this clone: This sample also contains other DNA sequences that code for the same CDR3. The V gene is TRBV6-5, the J gene TRBJ1-3; D call uncertain. V shed 6 bases and J shed 0 bases, with 9 bases lying between them. CDR3 length: 14 amino acids. The germline CDR1 and CDR2 sequences are MNHEY and SVGAGI. This CDR3 is CASSLQSSGNTIYF. As DNA, the CDR3 is TGTGCCAGCAGCCTACAGTCCTCTGGAAACACCATATATTTT.

This chain uses TRBV7-9 with TRBJ2-5; D is unresolved. The germline V and J ends were trimmed by 2 bases and 2 bases, with 12 bases remaining between them. CDR1 is SEHNR and CDR2 is FQNEAQ in the germline V gene (reference sequence). The CDR3 is 15 amino acids. CDR3 DNA: TGTGCCAGCAGCTTAAGCCAAAGTACACAAGAGACCCAGTACTTC. Protein product: CASSLSQSTQETQYF. The variable domain in full, completed from reference TRBV7-9 and TRBJ2-5, reads DTGVSQNPRHKITKRGQNVTFRCDPISEHNRLYWYRQTLGQGPEFLTYFQNEAQLEKSRLLSDRFSAERPKGSFSTLEIQRTEQGDSAMYLCASSLSQSTQETQYFGPGTRLLVL.

The genes are TRBV6-5 and TRBJ2-1; the D is unclear. Germline CDR1 reads MNHEY; CDR2 reads SVGAGI. The CDR3 loop spans 15 amino acids. V lost 7 bases and J 0 bases, leaving 13 bases between the germline ends. The CDR3 coding sequence is TGTGCCAGCAAGACCCAGCCGAGCTCCTACAATGAGCAGTTCTTC. This encodes CASKTQPSSYNEQFF.

The sample holds one count of this clone. The genes are TRBV3-1 (or the pseudogene TRBV3-2) and TRBJ2-1; D is perhaps TRBD1 or TRBD2 (5 bases each). The CDR3 is 14 residues long. Trimming stripped 4 bases from V and 5 bases from J, with 12 bases between. The germline V gene encodes CDR1 LGHDT and CDR2 YNNKEL (reference sequence). CDR3 sequence reads: CASSPRGYHNEQFF. The CDR3 DNA sequence: TGTGCCAGCAGCCCCCGGGGCTATCACAATGAGCAGTTCTTC.

This chain uses TRBV3-1 (or the pseudogene TRBV3-2) with TRBJ1-4, with TRBD1 matching 8 bases. V was clipped by 7 bases and J by 5 bases; unmatched bases: 12. Germline-derived CDR1 and CDR2 are LGHDT and YNNKEL (reference sequence). This CDR3 spans 16 amino acids. The CDR3 coding sequence is TGTGCCAGCACCAACCAGGGAGGGACAGGAAATGAAAAACTGTTTTTT. It encodes CASTNQGGTGNEKLFF.

V and J are TRBV28 and TRBJ2-3, with D unclear. Germline CDR1 and CDR2: MDHEN and SYDVKM. This CDR3 spans 14 amino acids. V was clipped by 7 bases and J by 0 bases, with 11 bases between them. CDR3 amino acids: CASTTLHSTDTQYF. The CDR3 DNA is TGTGCCAGCACTACCCTACATAGCACAGATACGCAGTATTTT.

The gene calls are TRBV11-3 and TRBJ1-3; possible D gene TRBD1, 5 bases. The CDR3 sequence is 15 residues long. Per the germline V gene, CDR1 is SGHNT and CDR2 is YENEEA. V shed 0 bases and J shed 1 base, with 7 bases lying between them. The CDR3 nucleotides read TGTGCCAGCAGCTTAGACGCAGGGTCTGGAAACACCATATATTTT. As protein: CASSLDAGSGNTIYF.

The chain joins TRBV4-1 to TRBJ2-2; D is undetermined. The germline V gene has CDR1 MGHRA and CDR2 YSYEKL. V lost 0 bases to trimming and J lost 7 bases, with 15 bases between them. The CDR3 is 16 amino acids. CDR3 residues: CASSQEGTRHSGELFF. In nucleotides, the CDR3 is TGCGCCAGCAGCCAAGAAGGAACCAGGCATAGCGGGGAGCTGTTTTTT.